The rows below give T cell receptor beta chains drawn from one sample of a study of CD8 T cells in Susac syndrome. TCRdb processed the immunoSEQ multiplex PCR reads anew with MiXCR; each CDR3 protein has one entry. The data hold more than 110,000 distinct CDR3 sequences, with roughly 94% observed a single time. The material sequenced was CD8+ T cells from PBMCs. These receptors all come from a human donor in good health. CDR3s include the opening cysteine and the closing phenylalanine or tryptophan. The order of the fields is D gene, V gene, clone size, J gene, CDR3 DNA, CDR3 protein. A D gene is named only where the DNA matches it firmly. Clone size appears in some rows only: once, few, many, or a class for an expanded clone.

>TRBD2|TRBV19|NA|TRBJ2-3
TGTGCCAGAAGGACTAGCGGCACAGATACGCAGTATTTT
CARRTSGTDTQYF
>NA|TRBV27|few|TRBJ2-7
TGTGCCAGCAGTCCTGGTCGAGTGTACGAGCAGTACTTC
CASSPGRVYEQYF
>NA|TRBV7-9|NA|TRBJ2-5
TGTGCCAGCAGCTTATTATTTGGCAGGGGAGAGACCCAGTACTTC
CASSLLFGRGETQYF
>NA|TRBV5-1|NA|TRBJ2-1
TGCGCCAGCAGCTTAAAGGGGGGCCCCTACAATGAGCAGTTCTTC
CASSLKGGPYNEQFF
>TRBD2|TRBV29-1|NA|TRBJ2-3
TGCAGCGTTGAACTAGCGGGAGCTGCGACAGATACGCAGTATTTT
CSVELAGAATDTQYF
>NA|TRBV3-1|NA|TRBJ1-4
TGTGCCAGCAGCCAAATCCAACAGGCGGAGGGAGAAAAACTGTTTTTT
CASSQIQQAEGEKLFF
>NA|TRBV27|NA|TRBJ1-1
TGTGCCAGCAGAAAGGCGAACACTGAAGCTTTCTTT
CASRKANTEAFF
>NA|TRBV9|NA|TRBJ2-7
TGTGCCAGCAGCCTTCATTGGCCGTACGAGCAGTACTTC
CASSLHWPYEQYF
>NA|TRBV29-1|NA|TRBJ2-1
TGCAGCGTTGAAGACCCCGCCCTAGCGAGTAGGGTTGAGCAGTTCTTC
CSVEDPALASRVEQFF
>TRBD1|TRBV27|NA|TRBJ1-2
TGTGCCAGCAGTTTGCTTCCGGGACAGGGCGACTATGGCTACACCTTC
CASSLLPGQGDYGYTF
>NA|TRBV28|once|TRBJ1-2
TGTGCCAGCAGTCCCGGAGCAGGGGTAATTGGCTACACCTTC
CASSPGAGVIGYTF
>TRBD2|TRBV9|NA|TRBJ2-5
TGTGCCAGCAGCGTAGGGGGACTAGCCCAAGAGACCCAGTACTTC
CASSVGGLAQETQYF
>TRBD1|TRBV25-1|NA|TRBJ1-2
TGTGCCAGCAGTGAAGAGTCCCTGGACAGGAACCTCTATGGCTACACCTTC
CASSEESLDRNLYGYTF
>NA|TRBV2|NA|TRBJ1-1
TGTGCCAGCAGTGAATCTTACAGGAACACTGAAGCTTTCTTT
CASSESYRNTEAFF
>NA|TRBV29-1|NA|TRBJ1-1
TGCAGCGTTGGAAGCGGAACTGAAGCTTTCTTT
CSVGSGTEAFF
>NA|TRBV6-6|once|TRBJ2-1
TGTGCCAGCGAGCGGTACAATGAGCAGTTCTTC
CASERYNEQFF
>NA|TRBV27|NA|TRBJ2-1
TGTGCCAGCAGTTTGACAAGGGGTCCCTACAATGAGCAGTTCTTC
CASSLTRGPYNEQFF
>TRBD1|TRBV28|NA|TRBJ1-2
TGTGCCAGCAGTTTACAAGACAGGGGAACCTATGGCTACACCTTC
CASSLQDRGTYGYTF
>TRBD2|TRBV27|once|TRBJ2-5
TGTGCCAGCAGTGACGGACTAGCGGGAGTAGGAGAGACCCAGTACTTC
CASSDGLAGVGETQYF
>TRBD1|TRBV7-8|NA|TRBJ2-1
TGTGCCAGCAGCACAACGAGGGGGCCTCACTATGAGCAGTTCTTC
CASSTTRGPHYEQFF
>NA|TRBV2|NA|TRBJ2-7
TGTGCCAGCAGTGAAAACCGAGGGGCCTACGAGCAGTACTTC
CASSENRGAYEQYF
>NA|TRBV27|few|TRBJ1-3
TGTGCCAGCAGTTTAGGAAACACCATATATTTT
CASSLGNTIYF
>TRBD2|TRBV20-1|NA|TRBJ2-2
TGCAGTGCTAGAGTAGCGGGAGAGAACACCGGGGAGCTGTTTTTT
CSARVAGENTGELFF
>NA|TRBV27|NA|TRBJ1-2
TGTGCCAGCAGAGGGCAGGCGAACTATGGCTACACCTTC
CASRGQANYGYTF
>TRBD2|TRBV6-2/TRBV6-3|NA|TRBJ2-5
TGTGCCACCTCCACCCTCGGGGGGCAAGAGACCCAGTACTTC
CATSTLGGQETQYF
>NA|TRBV27|once|TRBJ1-1
TGTGCCAGCAGTCCTTGGGAGGGGGTGAGCACTGAAGCTTTCTTT
CASSPWEGVSTEAFF
>TRBD2|TRBV12-3/TRBV12-4|few|TRBJ2-3
TGTGCCAGCAGCCCTACTAGCGGGAGCACAGATACGCAGTATTTT
CASSPTSGSTDTQYF